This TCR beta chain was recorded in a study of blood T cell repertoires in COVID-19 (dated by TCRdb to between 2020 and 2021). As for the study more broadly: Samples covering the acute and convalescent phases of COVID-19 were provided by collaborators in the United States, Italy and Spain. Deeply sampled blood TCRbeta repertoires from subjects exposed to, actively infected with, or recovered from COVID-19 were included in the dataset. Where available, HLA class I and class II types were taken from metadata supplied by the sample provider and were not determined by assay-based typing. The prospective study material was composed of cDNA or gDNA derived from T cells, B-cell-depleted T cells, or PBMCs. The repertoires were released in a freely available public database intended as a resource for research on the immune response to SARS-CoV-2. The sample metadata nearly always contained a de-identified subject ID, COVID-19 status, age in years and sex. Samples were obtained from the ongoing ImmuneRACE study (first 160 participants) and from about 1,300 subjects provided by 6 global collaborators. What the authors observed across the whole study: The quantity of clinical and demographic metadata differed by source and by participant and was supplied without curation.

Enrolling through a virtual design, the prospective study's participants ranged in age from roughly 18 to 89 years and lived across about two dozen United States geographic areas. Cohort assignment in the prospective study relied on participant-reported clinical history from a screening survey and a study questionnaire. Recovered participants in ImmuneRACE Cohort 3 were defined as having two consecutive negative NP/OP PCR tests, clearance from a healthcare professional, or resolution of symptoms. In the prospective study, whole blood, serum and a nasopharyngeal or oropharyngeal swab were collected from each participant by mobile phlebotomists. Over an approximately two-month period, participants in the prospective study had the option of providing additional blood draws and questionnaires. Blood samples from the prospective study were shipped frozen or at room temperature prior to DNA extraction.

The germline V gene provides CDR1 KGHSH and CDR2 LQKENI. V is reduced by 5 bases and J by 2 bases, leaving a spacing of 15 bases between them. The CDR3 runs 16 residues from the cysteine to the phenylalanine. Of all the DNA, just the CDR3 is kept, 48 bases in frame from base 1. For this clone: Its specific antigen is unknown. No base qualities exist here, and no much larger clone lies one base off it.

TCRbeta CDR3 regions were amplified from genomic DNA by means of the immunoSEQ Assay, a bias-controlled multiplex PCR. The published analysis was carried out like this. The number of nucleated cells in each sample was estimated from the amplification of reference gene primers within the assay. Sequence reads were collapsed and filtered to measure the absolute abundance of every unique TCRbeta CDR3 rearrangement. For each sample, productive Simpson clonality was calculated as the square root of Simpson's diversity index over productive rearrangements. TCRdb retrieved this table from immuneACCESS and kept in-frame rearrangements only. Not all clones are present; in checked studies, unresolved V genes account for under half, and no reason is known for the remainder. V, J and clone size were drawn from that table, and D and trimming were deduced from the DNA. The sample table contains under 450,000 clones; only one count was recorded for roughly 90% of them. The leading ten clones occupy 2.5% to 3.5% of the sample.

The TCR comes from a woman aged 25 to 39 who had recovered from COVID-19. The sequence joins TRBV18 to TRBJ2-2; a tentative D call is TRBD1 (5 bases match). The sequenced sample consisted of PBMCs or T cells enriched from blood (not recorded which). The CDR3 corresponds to CASSTRQTQNTGELFF. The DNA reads TGTGCCAGCTCAACCCGACAGACACAAAACACCGGGGAGCTGTTTTTT.